These 11 T cell receptor beta chains came from one sample sequenced in a study of PD-1 blockade in classical Hodgkin lymphoma. Libraries were prepared by immunoSEQ multiplex PCR; TCRdb keeps only in-frame clonotypes and omits some of them. Among about 97,000 clones listed, approximately 80% were seen once. Relapses following autologous stem cell transplantation were seen in all patients, with brentuximab vedotin exposure varying. Specimen: peripheral blood mononuclear cells (PBMCs), collected at baseline. The receptor source for this set is a human donor with classical Hodgkin lymphoma.

This clone was seen just once. The CDR3 DNA is TGTGCCAGCAGCACCCAGGGACTAGCGGGAGGGCAGACCCAGTACTTC. Translation gives CASSTQGLAGGQTQYF. The chain combines TRBV5-6 with TRBJ2-5; 16 bases line up with TRBD2. Trimming removed 4 bases from V and 6 bases from J; junction bases left unmatched: 6. The CDR3 covers 16 residues. Germline values: CDR1 SGHDT, CDR2 YYEEEE.

V and J are TRBV7-9 and TRBJ2-1; 9 bases match TRBD2. CDR3 size: 16 residues. Germline V gives CDR1 SEHNR, CDR2 FQNEAQ (reference sequence). The trim removed 3 bases at V and 10 bases at J, leaving 13 bases unmatched. CDR3 coding DNA: TGTGCCAGCAGCTTCGGGACTAGCTACTGGGCGGGCGAGCAGTTCTTC. This sequence encodes CASSFGTSYWAGEQFF.

The V and J genes are TRBV5-1 and TRBJ2-1; TRBD2 aligns across 7 bases. V trimming: 1 base; J trimming: 9 bases; junction bases outside the gene matches: 4. The CDR3 length is 13 residues. Germline loops: CDR1 SGHRS, CDR2 YFSETQ. This CDR3 is CASSLRLAGEQFF. The DNA for the CDR3 is TGCGCCAGCAGCTTGAGACTAGCCGGTGAGCAGTTCTTC.

The rearrangement joins TRBV5-4 to TRBJ2-3; D could derive from TRBD1 or TRBD2 (6 bases each). Trimming stripped 0 bases from V and 6 bases from J, with 11 bases between. Germline V gene lookup returns CDR1 SGHNT and CDR2 YYREEE (reference sequence). The CDR3 contains 14 residues. The CDR3 bases are TGTGCCAGCAGCTTGGTGGGGGGCTTGGATACGCAGTATTTT. Translated: CASSLVGGLDTQYF. The full variable domain, its missing parts supplied by reference TRBV5-4 and TRBJ2-3, is ETGVTQSPTHLIKTRGQQVTLRCSSQSGHNTVSWYQQALGQGPQFIFQYYREEENGRGNFPPRFSGLQFPNYSSELNVNALELDDSALYLCASSLVGGLDTQYFGPGTRLTVL.

The genes are TRBV10-3 and TRBJ2-1; the match to TRBD2 covers 12 bases. This CDR3 region has 15 residues. V shed 4 bases and J 8 bases; nucleotides not matched to a gene: 6. Germline V lookup: CDR1 ENHRY, CDR2 SYGVKD. CDR3 sequence: CAISVLAGGGDEQFF. In DNA, the CDR3 is TGTGCCATCAGTGTCCTAGCGGGAGGGGGCGATGAGCAGTTCTTC.

The chain combines TRBV19 with TRBJ2-1, with D perhaps assigned TRBD1 or TRBD2 (5 bases each). V was trimmed by 1 base and J by 4 bases, leaving 20 bases between them. CDR3 length equals 18 residues. CDR1 is LNHDA and CDR2 is SQIVND in the germline V gene (reference sequence). CDR3 DNA: TGTGCCAGTAGTATAGCCAGCGGTGGGGCCCATCCTTACAATGAGCAGTTCTTC. This encodes CASSIASGGAHPYNEQFF.

This chain uses TRBV5-4 with TRBJ1-1; D perhaps matches TRBD1 (5 bases). The CDR3 spans 15 residues. Germline CDR1 is SGHNT and CDR2 is YYREEE (reference sequence). Trimming took 2 bases from V and 1 from J, leaving 12 bases between them. The CDR3 region is CASSFQEQGNTEAFF. CDR3 sequence (DNA): TGTGCCAGCAGCTTTCAAGAGCAGGGGAACACTGAAGCTTTCTTT. Drawing the rest from reference TRBV5-4 and TRBJ1-1, the complete variable domain is ETGVTQSPTHLIKTRGQQVTLRCSSQSGHNTVSWYQQALGQGPQFIFQYYREEENGRGNFPPRFSGLQFPNYSSELNVNALELDDSALYLCASSFQEQGNTEAFFGQGTRLTVV.

The chain uses TRBV27 and TRBJ1-4; possible D gene TRBD1, 5 bases. Germline values: CDR1 MNHEY, CDR2 SMNVEV (reference sequence). This CDR3 has 15 amino acids. The V end was cut by 3 bases, the J end by 8 bases, with 16 bases between. As DNA, the CDR3 is TGTGCCAGCAGTTTGCGAGGGCAGGGTGGGGAAAAACTGTTTTTT. Its translation is CASSLRGQGGEKLFF. Full variable domain (outside the CDR3, taken from reference TRBV27 and TRBJ1-4): EAQVTQNPRYLITVTGKKLTVTCSQNMNHEYMSWYRQDPGLGLRQIYYSMNVEVTDKGDVPEGYKVSRKEKRNFPLILESPSPNQTSLYFCASSLRGQGGEKLFFGSGTQLSVL.

The rearrangement joins TRBV19 to TRBJ1-5; the D gene is possibly TRBD1 (5 bases). Germline V gene sequence: CDR1 LNHDA, CDR2 SQIVND (reference sequence). The CDR3 contains 16 residues. Between the trimmed V and J ends, which lost 5 bases and 5 bases, there was a span of 19 bases. CDR3 protein: CASSPVGRRGYQPQHF. DNA for the CDR3: TGTGCCAGTAGTCCGGTGGGGCGACGAGGTTATCAGCCCCAGCATTTT.

This chain links TRBV9 with TRBJ2-5; 11 positions match TRBD1. Germline V gene data show CDR1 as SGDLS and CDR2 as YYNGEE. CDR3 length: 18 residues. Germline trimming cut 3 bases from V and 5 bases from J; bases unmatched to any gene: 15. The CDR3 DNA reads as TGTGCCAGCAGCGCCTCCGGGACAGGGGGATTATTAGGGGAGACCCAGTACTTC. It encodes CASSASGTGGLLGETQYF.

The chain combines TRBV7-2 with TRBJ1-2; possibly TRBD1 for D (6 bases). Trimming shortened V by 5 bases and J by 2 bases, and 15 bases separated the two germline ends. CDR3 length: 15 residues. Germline CDR1 SGHTA, CDR2 FQGNSA. CDR3 nucleotides: TGTGCCAGCAGCCTCGACAGGCGGGGGAACTATGGCTACACCTTC. It specifies CASSLDRRGNYGYTF. The full variable domain, its missing parts supplied by reference TRBV7-2 and TRBJ1-2, is GAGVSQSPSNKVTEKGKDVELRCDPISGHTALYWYRQSLGQGLEFLIYFQGNSAPDKSGLPSDRFSAERTGGSVSTLTIQRTQQEDSAVYLCASSLDRRGNYGYTFGSGTRLTVV.